These 9 T cell receptor beta chains originate from one sample sequenced in a study of graft-versus-host responses after intestinal transplantation listed by TCRdb under 2021. The method was the immunoSEQ multiplex PCR assay. Here the immuneACCESS table is served through TCRdb, limited to in-frame sequences with V and J called. Missing clones are a known gap in these copies; in checked studies unresolved V genes cover under half, and the rest lacks a known reason. This sample lists about 25,000 clones; about 92% were detected once. The ten top clones hold 0.5% to 0.6% of the sample. The sequencing here drew on PBMCs, taken 18 days after transplant. Receptors were obtained from a human patient who received an intestinal transplant, so some T cells may come from the graft donor.

This clone occurred a few times. This rearrangement joins TRBV5-1 to TRBJ1-3, with a weak D call TRBD1 (6 bases). Germline V lookup: CDR1 SGHRS, CDR2 YFSETQ. The V gene lost 4 bases and the J gene lost 2 bases, with 13 bases spanning the gap. There are 15 residues in the CDR3. This chain's CDR3 is CASSVTGFAGNTIYF. In DNA, the CDR3 is TGCGCCAGCAGCGTAACAGGGTTCGCTGGAAACACCATATATTTT.

V and J are TRBV6-5 and TRBJ2-1; 9 nucleotides match TRBD2. V lost 2 bases, J lost 4 bases, and 0 bases stayed unmatched. CDR3 length: 14 amino acids. The V gene's germline CDR1 is MNHEY and CDR2 SVGAGI. CDR3 residues: CASSYSGGYNEQFF. The CDR3 DNA sequence: TGTGCCAGCAGTTACAGCGGGGGGTACAATGAGCAGTTCTTC.

The chain is built from TRBV15 and TRBJ1-2; D gene ambiguous. V lost 1 base and J lost 0, with 0 bases in between. In germline, CDR1 is LNHNV, CDR2 YYDKDF (reference sequence). This CDR3 region has 12 residues. The chain's CDR3 is CATSRANYGYTF. Written as DNA, the CDR3 is TGTGCCACCAGCAGAGCTAACTATGGCTACACCTTC.

This chain joins TRBV19 and TRBJ1-2, with no clear D. Germline V gives CDR1 LNHDA, CDR2 SQIVND (reference sequence). The CDR3 runs 11 residues. Between the trimmed V and J ends, which lost 5 bases and 6 bases, there was a span of 7 bases. The DNA for the CDR3 is TGTGCCAGTAGTTATTCTAATGGCTACACCTTC. Protein sequence: CASSYSNGYTF.

This clone appeared a single time. The chain uses TRBV7-8 and TRBJ1-2; the D gene is possibly TRBD1 (6 bases). Trimming pared 6 bases from V and 7 bases from J, leaving 12 bases between. This CDR3 comprises 12 residues. Germline loops: CDR1 SGHVS, CDR2 FQNEAQ. CDR3 DNA: TGTGCCAGCAGTCCTGGGACAACTGGCTACACCTTC. Its protein is CASSPGTTGYTF.

V is TRBV19 and J is TRBJ2-3; TRBD2 matches at 9 bases. The germline gives CDR1 LNHDA, CDR2 SQIVND (reference sequence). The V and J ends lost 5 bases and 1 base, in that order; junction bases with no gene match: 13. The CDR3 length is 18 residues. The DNA for the CDR3 is TGTGCCAGTAGTTCATATCTTTATAGCGGGGGACGCACAGATACGCAGTATTTT. It codes for CASSSYLYSGGRTDTQYF.

The rearrangement links TRBV9 to TRBJ2-2; 7 positions match TRBD1. The CDR3 loop spans 13 amino acids. Per the germline V gene, CDR1 is SGDLS and CDR2 is YYNGEE. Trimming cost V 6 bases and J 4 bases; bases outside gene matches: 3. The CDR3, as DNA: TGTGCCAGCATAGACAGGGCCACCGGGGAGCTGTTTTTT. It is translated as CASIDRATGELFF.

This chain connects TRBV18 to TRBJ2-7, with D perhaps given as TRBD1 or TRBD2 (5 bases each). The germline V gene has CDR1 KGHSH and CDR2 LQKENI. V dropped 3 bases and J dropped 1 base, with 10 bases sitting between them. The CDR3 totals 14 residues. CDR3 in DNA: TGTGCCAGCTCACCGCTTGAGGGGTCCTACGAGCAGTACTTC. This sequence encodes CASSPLEGSYEQYF.

This chain connects TRBV6-1 to TRBJ1-2; 7 positions match TRBD1. This CDR3 is built from 13 residues. Trimming took 7 bases from V and 6 from J; bases not matched to a gene: 8. From germline, CDR1 is MNHNS and CDR2 SASEGT. CDR3 sequence (DNA): TGTGCCAGCACCGAAGTGACAGGGAATGGCTACACCTTC. It codes for CASTEVTGNGYTF.